The T cell receptor (beta chain) described here comes from a study of blood T cell repertoires in COVID-19. Across the study: Samples of COVID-19 (acute and convalescent) were obtained from the United States, Italy and Spain. The analysed material was cDNA or gDNA that came from T cells, B-cell-depleted T cells, or PBMCs.

Losses at the gene ends were 0 bases for V and 6 bases for J; bases not matched to a gene: 5. The germline V gene has CDR1 MRHNA and CDR2 SNTAGT. This CDR3 spans 15 amino acids. Authors' data handling: The authors estimated nucleated cell counts from reference gene primer amplification. TCRdb keeps only in-frame clones here, not all; method: immunoSEQ multiplex PCR. V and J calls and clone size are those listed in that table; D and trimming were worked out from the DNA. The sample carries about 170,000 clones, 70% to 85% recorded once. The sequencing input was PBMCs or T cells enriched from blood (not recorded which). This chain connects TRBV6-4 to TRBJ2-1; TRBD2 matches 7 bases. This TCR was recovered from a woman in her 70s in a cohort exposed to, infected with or recovered from COVID-19 (not recorded which). The CDR3 sequence is CASSDSGGGSNEQFF. CDR3 DNA sequence: TGTGCCAGCAGTGACTCGGGGGGAGGGTCCAATGAGCAGTTCTTC.